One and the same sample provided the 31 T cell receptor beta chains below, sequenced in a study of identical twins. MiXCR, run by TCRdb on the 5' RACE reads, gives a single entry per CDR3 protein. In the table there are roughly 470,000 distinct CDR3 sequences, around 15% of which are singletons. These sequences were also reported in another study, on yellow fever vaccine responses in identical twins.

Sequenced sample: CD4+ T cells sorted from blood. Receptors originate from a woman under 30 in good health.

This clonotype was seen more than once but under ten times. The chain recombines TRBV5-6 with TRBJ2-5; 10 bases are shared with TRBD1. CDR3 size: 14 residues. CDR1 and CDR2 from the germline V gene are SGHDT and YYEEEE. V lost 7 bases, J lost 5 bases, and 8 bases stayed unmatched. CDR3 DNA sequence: TGTGCCAGCGGATCCGGGACAGGGGTGGAGACCCAGTACTTC. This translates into CASGSGTGVETQYF.

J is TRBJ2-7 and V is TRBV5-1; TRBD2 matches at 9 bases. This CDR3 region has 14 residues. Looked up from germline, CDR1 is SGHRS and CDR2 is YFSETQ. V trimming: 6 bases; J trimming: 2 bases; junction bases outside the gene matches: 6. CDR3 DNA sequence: TGCGCCAGCAAGGTGACTAGCGGTACCTACGAGCAGTACTTC. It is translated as CASKVTSGTYEQYF.

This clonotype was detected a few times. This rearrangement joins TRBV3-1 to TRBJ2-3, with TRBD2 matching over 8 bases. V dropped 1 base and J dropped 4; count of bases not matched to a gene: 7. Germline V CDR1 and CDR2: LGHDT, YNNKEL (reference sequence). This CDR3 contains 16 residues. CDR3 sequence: CASSQALGLVADTQYF. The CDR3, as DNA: TGTGCCAGCAGCCAAGCCTTGGGACTAGTGGCAGATACGCAGTATTTT.

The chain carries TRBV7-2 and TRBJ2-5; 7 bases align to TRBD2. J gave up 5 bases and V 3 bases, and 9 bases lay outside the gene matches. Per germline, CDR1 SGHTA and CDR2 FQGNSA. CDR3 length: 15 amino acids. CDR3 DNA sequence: TGTGCCAGCAGCTTCCCAGCGGGGCCTGGGGAGACCCAGTACTTC. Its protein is CASSFPAGPGETQYF.

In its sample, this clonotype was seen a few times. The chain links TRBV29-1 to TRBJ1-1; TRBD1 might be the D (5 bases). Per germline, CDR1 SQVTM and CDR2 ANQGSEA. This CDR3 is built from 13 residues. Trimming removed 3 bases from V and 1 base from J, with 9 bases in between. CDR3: CSVEVGGNTEAFF. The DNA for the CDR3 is TGCAGCGTTGAGGTTGGGGGGAACACTGAAGCTTTCTTT.

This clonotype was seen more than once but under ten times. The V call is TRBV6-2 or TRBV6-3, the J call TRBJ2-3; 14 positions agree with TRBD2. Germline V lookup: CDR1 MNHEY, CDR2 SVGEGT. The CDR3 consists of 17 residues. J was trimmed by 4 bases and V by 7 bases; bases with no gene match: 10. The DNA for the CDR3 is TGTGCCAGCATCCTAAGGGGGACTAGCGGGAGAGCAGATACGCAGTATTTT. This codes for CASILRGTSGRADTQYF.

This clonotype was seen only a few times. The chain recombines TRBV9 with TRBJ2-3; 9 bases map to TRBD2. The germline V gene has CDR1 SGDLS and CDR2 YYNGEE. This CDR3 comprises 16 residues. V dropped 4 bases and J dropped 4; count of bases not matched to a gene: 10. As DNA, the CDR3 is TGTGCCAGCAGCCCCCACCGAGGCGGGGGGGCAGATACGCAGTATTTT. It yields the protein CASSPHRGGGADTQYF.

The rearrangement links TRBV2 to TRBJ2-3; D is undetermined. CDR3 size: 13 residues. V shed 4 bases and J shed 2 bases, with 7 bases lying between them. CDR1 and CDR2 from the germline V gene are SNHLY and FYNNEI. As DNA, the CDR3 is TGTGCCAGCAGTGGCCAGAACACAGATACGCAGTATTTT. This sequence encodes CASSGQNTDTQYF.

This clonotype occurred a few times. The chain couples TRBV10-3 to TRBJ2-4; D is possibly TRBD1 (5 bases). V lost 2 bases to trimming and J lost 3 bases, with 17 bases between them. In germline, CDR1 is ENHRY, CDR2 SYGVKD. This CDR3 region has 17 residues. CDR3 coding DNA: TGTGCCATCAGTGAGGTCCCTGGAAGGGGCGGCAAAAACATTCAGTACTTC. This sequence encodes CAISEVPGRGGKNIQYF.

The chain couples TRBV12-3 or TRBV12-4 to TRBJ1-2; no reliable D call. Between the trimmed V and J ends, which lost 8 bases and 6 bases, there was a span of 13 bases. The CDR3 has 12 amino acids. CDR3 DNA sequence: TGTGCCAGCTCGAACTCTGACAATGGCTACACCTTC. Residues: CASSNSDNGYTF.

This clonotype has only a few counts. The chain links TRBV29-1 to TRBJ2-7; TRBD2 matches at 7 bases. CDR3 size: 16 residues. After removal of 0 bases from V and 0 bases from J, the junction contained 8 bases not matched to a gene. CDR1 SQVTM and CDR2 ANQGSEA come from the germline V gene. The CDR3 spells CSVEDPTGGPSYEQYF. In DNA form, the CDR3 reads TGCAGCGTTGAAGATCCAACGGGGGGACCCTCCTACGAGCAGTACTTC.

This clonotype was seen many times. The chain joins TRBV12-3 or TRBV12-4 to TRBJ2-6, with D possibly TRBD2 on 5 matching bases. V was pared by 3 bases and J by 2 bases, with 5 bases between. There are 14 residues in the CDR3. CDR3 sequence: CASSFGAGANVLTF. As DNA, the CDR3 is TGTGCCAGCAGTTTCGGGGCTGGGGCCAACGTCCTGACTTTC.

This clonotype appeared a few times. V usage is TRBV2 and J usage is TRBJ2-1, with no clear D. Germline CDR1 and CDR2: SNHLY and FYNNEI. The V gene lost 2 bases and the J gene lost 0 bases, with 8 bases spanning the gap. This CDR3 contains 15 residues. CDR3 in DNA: TGTGCCAGCAGTGAAAGTCCCAACTCCTACAATGAGCAGTTCTTC. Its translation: CASSESPNSYNEQFF.

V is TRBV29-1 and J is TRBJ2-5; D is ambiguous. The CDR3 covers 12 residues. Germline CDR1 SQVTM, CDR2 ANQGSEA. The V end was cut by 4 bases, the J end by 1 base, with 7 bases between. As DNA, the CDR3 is TGCAGCGTTGCTCGTACCCAAGAGACCCAGTACTTC. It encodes CSVARTQETQYF.

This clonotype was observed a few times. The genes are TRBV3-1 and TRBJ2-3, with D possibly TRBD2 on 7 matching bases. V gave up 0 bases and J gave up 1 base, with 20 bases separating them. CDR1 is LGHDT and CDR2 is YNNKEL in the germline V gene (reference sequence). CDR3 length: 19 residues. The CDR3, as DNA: TGTGCCAGCAGCCAAGAGGGGGAGGGACACCCGATACGCACAGATACGCAGTATTTT. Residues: CASSQEGEGHPIRTDTQYF.

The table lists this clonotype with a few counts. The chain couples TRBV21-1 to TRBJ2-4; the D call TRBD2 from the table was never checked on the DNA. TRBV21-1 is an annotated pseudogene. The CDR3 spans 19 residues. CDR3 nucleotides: TGTGCCAGCAGCAAAGGAGCGGGGGGGCCAGGCGTGGCCAAAAACATTCAGTACTTC. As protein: CASSKGAGGPGVAKNIQYF.

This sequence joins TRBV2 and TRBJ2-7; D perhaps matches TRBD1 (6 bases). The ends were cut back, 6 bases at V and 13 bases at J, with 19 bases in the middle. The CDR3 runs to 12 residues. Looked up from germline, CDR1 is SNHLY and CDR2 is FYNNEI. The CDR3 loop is CASSVGQPQIYF. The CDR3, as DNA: TGTGCCAGCAGCGTCGGACAGCCTCAAATTTACTTC.

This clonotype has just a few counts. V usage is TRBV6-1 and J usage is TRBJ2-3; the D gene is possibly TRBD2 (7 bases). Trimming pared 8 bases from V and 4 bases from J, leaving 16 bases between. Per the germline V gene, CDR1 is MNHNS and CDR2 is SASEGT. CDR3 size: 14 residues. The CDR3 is CASGPPGGPDTQYF. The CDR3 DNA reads TGTGCCAGCGGTCCCCCCGGGGGGCCAGATACGCAGTATTTT.

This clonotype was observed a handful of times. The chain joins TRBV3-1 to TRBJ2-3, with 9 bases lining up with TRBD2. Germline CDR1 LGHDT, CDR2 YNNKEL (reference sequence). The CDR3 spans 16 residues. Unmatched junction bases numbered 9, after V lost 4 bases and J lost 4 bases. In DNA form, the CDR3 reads TGTGCCAGCAGCCCCCGAAGCGGGGGGTCATCAGATACGCAGTATTTT. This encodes CASSPRSGGSSDTQYF.

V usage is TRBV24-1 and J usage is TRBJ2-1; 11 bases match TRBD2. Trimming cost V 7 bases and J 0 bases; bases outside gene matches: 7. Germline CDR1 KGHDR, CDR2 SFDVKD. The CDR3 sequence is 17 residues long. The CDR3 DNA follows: TGTGCCACCAGCCTCGGGACTAGCGGATCCTCCTACAATGAGCAGTTCTTC. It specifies CATSLGTSGSSYNEQFF.

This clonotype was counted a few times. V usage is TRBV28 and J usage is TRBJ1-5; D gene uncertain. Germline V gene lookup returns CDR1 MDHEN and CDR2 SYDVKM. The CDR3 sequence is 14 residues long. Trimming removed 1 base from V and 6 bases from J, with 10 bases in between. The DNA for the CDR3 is TGTGCCAGCAGTTTATCTGGGTTTGGTCAGCCCCAGCATTTT. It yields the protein CASSLSGFGQPQHF.

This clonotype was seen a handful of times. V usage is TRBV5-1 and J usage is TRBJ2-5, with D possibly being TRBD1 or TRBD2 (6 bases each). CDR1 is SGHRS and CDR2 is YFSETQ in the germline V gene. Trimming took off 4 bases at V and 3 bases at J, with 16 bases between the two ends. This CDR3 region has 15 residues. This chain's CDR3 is CASSPRGREEETQYF. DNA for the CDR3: TGCGCCAGCAGCCCCCGGGGGCGCGAGGAAGAGACCCAGTACTTC.

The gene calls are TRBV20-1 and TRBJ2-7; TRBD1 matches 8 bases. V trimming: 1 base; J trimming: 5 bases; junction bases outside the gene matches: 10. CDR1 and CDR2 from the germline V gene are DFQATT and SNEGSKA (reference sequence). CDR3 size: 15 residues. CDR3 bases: TGCAGTGCTAGAGGCCAGGGGGCGAAGAAAAACGAGCAGTACTTC. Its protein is CSARGQGAKKNEQYF.

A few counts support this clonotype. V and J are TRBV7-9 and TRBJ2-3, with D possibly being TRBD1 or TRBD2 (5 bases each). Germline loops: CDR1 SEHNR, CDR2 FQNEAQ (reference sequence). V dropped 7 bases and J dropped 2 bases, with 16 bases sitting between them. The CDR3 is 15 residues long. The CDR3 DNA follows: TGTGCCAGCACCTCGGGACGGACGGTCACAGATACGCAGTATTTT. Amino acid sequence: CASTSGRTVTDTQYF. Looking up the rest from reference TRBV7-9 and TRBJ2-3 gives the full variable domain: DTGVSQNPRHKITKRGQNVTFRCDPISEHNRLYWYRQTLGQGPEFLTYFQNEAQLEKSRLLSDRFSAERPKGSFSTLEIQRTEQGDSAMYLCASTSGRTVTDTQYFGPGTRLTVL.

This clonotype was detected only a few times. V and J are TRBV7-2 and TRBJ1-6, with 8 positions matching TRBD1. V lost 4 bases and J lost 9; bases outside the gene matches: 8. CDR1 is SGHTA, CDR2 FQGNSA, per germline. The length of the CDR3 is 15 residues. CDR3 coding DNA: TGTGCCAGCAGCTCGATGCAGGGGGCAGCTTCACCCCTCCACTTT. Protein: CASSSMQGAASPLHF.

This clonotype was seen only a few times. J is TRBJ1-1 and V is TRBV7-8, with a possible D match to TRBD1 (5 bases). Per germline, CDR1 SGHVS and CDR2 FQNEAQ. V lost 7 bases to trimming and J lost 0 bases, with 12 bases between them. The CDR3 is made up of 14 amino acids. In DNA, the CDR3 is TGTGCCAGCACGGCCGGGACGGTGAACACTGAAGCTTTCTTT. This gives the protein CASTAGTVNTEAFF.

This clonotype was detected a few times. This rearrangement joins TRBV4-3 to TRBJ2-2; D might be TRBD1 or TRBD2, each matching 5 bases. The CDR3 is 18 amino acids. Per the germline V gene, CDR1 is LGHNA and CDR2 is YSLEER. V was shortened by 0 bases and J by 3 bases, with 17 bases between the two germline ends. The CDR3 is CASSQDRETQHYTGELFF. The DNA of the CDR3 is TGCGCCAGCAGCCAAGACAGGGAGACCCAACATTACACCGGGGAGCTGTTTTTT.

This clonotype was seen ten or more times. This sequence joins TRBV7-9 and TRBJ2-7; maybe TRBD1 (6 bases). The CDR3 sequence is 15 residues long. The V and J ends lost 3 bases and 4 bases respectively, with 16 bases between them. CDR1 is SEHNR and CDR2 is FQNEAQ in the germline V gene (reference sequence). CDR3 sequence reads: CASSFSGQVSYEQYF. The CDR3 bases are TGTGCCAGCAGCTTCTCGGGACAAGTTTCGTACGAGCAGTACTTC.

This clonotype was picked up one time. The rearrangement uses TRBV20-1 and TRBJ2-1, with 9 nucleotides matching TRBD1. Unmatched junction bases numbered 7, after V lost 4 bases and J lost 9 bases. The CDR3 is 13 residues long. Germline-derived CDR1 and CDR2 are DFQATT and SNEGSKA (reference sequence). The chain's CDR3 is CSAIRTGAGEQFF. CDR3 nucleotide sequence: TGCAGTGCTATAAGGACAGGGGCCGGTGAGCAGTTCTTC.

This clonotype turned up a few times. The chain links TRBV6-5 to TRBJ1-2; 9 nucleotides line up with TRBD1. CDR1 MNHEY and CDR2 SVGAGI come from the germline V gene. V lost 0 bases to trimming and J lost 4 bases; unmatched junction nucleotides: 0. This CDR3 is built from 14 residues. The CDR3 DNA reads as TGTGCCAGCAGTTACTCGACAGGGGGCTATGGCTACACCTTC. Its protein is CASSYSTGGYGYTF.

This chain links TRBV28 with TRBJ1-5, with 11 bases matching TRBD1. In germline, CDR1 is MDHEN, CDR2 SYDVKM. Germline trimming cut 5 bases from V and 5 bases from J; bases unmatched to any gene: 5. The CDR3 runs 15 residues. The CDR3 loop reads CASSPDRGRDQPQHF. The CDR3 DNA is TGTGCCAGCAGTCCGGACAGGGGGCGAGATCAGCCCCAGCATTTT.